A single T cell receptor (beta chain) is shown here with its context. Its specificity is unknown. This sample was taken from a study of beta chain features in type 1 diabetes. The wider study: In age, gender and cell yields, patients were similar to healthy donors. Study-wide findings and caveats: For patients, the naive, central memory and Treg TCRB repertoires appeared more alike than for healthy donors. All four CD4+ subsets of Type 1 diabetes patients contained TCRB CDR3s that were moderately but significantly shorter.

The CDR3 has 15 amino acids. Germline CDR1 SGHTA, CDR2 FQGNSA. Trimming shortened V by 5 bases and J by 3 bases, and 17 bases separated the two germline ends. Isolated RNA was reverse transcribed in full, so expressed TCRB transcripts were sequenced. Produced via immunoSEQ multiplex PCR; TCRdb's table is partial and in-frame only. The table has hundreds of thousands of clones, roughly an eighth seen once. Sequencing input: naive CD4+ T cells from blood. This chain joins TRBV7-2 and TRBJ2-7; D is possibly TRBD2 (7 bases). The receptor was isolated from a woman under 30 with type 1 diabetes. Written as DNA, the CDR3 is TGTGCCAGCAGCCTCCAAGGGGGGGCTGGCTACGAGCAGTACTTC. Encoded protein: CASSLQGGAGYEQYF. Together with reference TRBV7-2 and TRBJ2-7, the CDR3 gives the full variable domain: GAGVSQSPSNKVTEKGKDVELRCDPISGHTALYWYRQSLGQGLEFLIYFQGNSAPDKSGLPSDRFSAERTGGSVSTLTIQRTQQEDSAVYLCASSLQGGAGYEQYFGPGTRLTVT.